The next 10 T cell receptor beta chains were all read from a single sample in a study of CD8 T cells in ankylosing spondylitis. General study results and limits: Ankylosing spondylitis blood appeared to carry a characteristic TCR beta motif of roughly eight highly homologous variants.

TCRdb passed the 5' RACE reads through MiXCR, listing each CDR3 protein once. Of approximately 550,000 distinct CDR3 sequences listed, 10% to 15% are singletons. These TCRs' antigens remain unknown. The sample comprised blood, either unsorted or a sorted T cell fraction (not recorded which). These receptors were taken from a male donor with ankylosing spondylitis.

This clonotype was picked up many times. The genes are TRBV27 and TRBJ2-3; 9 bases align to TRBD2. This CDR3 spans 14 amino acids. Germline V CDR1 and CDR2: MNHEY, SMNVEV (reference sequence). Trimming removed 6 bases from V and 9 bases from J; junction bases left unmatched: 10. This chain's CDR3 is CASSNSGREGTQYF. The CDR3 DNA sequence: TGTGCCAGCAGCAATAGCGGGAGAGAAGGGACGCAGTATTTT.

This chain joins TRBV12-3 or TRBV12-4 and TRBJ1-1; possibly TRBD1 for D (5 bases). Trimming cost V 6 bases and J 2 bases, with 13 bases left between them. The CDR3 spans 14 residues. The CDR3 spells CASSPVRGNTEAFF. The DNA for the CDR3 is TGTGCCAGCAGCCCCGTGAGGGGTAACACTGAAGCTTTCTTT.

The chain carries TRBV7-9 and TRBJ2-3; TRBD2 matches at 14 bases. The CDR3 sequence is 13 residues long. The junction had 6 bases not matched to a gene; V was cut back by 5 bases and J by 14 bases. CDR1 and CDR2 from the germline V gene are SEHNR and FQNEAQ (reference sequence). DNA of the CDR3: TGTGCCAGCAGCCAAGCGGGGACTAGCGGGAGGTATTTT. Translating gives CASSQAGTSGRYF.

The chain is built from TRBV12-3 or TRBV12-4 and TRBJ1-1; D unclear. The V end lost 5 bases, the J end lost 1 base, and 14 bases lay between the germline ends. This CDR3 is 15 amino acids long. CDR3 region: CASSPRSPSNTEAFF. The DNA of the CDR3 is TGTGCCAGCAGTCCCAGGAGTCCGTCGAACACTGAAGCTTTCTTT.

The gene calls are TRBV5-1 and TRBJ1-2; maybe TRBD1 (6 bases). The CDR3 has 15 amino acids. From germline, CDR1 is SGHRS and CDR2 YFSETQ. The germline V and J ends were trimmed by 3 bases and 0 bases, with 12 bases remaining between them. CDR3: CASSYLQGTNYGYTF. The CDR3 coding sequence is TGCGCCAGCAGCTACCTTCAGGGGACTAACTATGGCTACACCTTC. The full variable domain, with the rest looked up from reference TRBV5-1 and TRBJ1-2, is KAGVTQTPRYLIKTRGQQVTLSCSPISGHRSVSWYQQTPGQGLQFLFEYFSETQRNKGNFPGRFSGRQFSNSRSEMNVSTLELGDSALYLCASSYLQGTNYGYTFGSGTRLTVV.

This clonotype has more than one count but fewer than ten. V is TRBV6-1 and J is TRBJ1-1; D call uncertain. Trimming cost V 2 bases and J 7 bases, with 11 bases left between them. The CDR3 has 13 residues. Germline assignment: CDR1 MNHNS and CDR2 SASEGT. The CDR3 DNA reads as TGTGCCAGCAGTGAAATTTTGCGGGTTGAAGCTTTCTTT. Residues: CASSEILRVEAFF.

The genes are TRBV5-1 and TRBJ1-2; the D is unclear. The CDR3 has 14 amino acids. V was cut by 3 bases and J by 8 bases, with 17 bases left in between. Per the germline V gene, CDR1 is SGHRS and CDR2 is YFSETQ. The CDR3 is CASSSKTDTWGYTF. The CDR3 DNA reads TGCGCCAGCAGCTCGAAGACTGACACCTGGGGCTACACCTTC.

This clonotype was picked up a small number of times. V is TRBV6-5 and J is TRBJ2-3, with TRBD1 matching over 10 bases. Per the germline V gene, CDR1 is MNHEY and CDR2 is SVGAGI. The trim removed 2 bases at V and 9 bases at J, leaving 8 bases unmatched. This CDR3 has 15 amino acids. CDR3 nucleotides: TGTGCCAGCAGTTACCGTGACAGGGGGCGAAAGACGCAGTATTTT. Translating it yields CASSYRDRGRKTQYF.

The V call is TRBV20-1, the J call TRBJ1-2; 7 bases are shared with TRBD1. Germline CDR1 reads DFQATT; CDR2 reads SNEGSKA (reference sequence). The junction had 9 bases not matched to a gene; V was cut back by 5 bases and J by 3 bases. The CDR3 loop spans 14 amino acids. Here the CDR3 reads CSAVTFQGDYGYTF. Written as DNA, the CDR3 is TGCAGTGCTGTCACATTCCAGGGGGACTATGGCTACACCTTC.

This clonotype has only a few counts. This chain uses TRBV30 with TRBJ1-2; TRBD1 matches at 12 bases. CDR1 and CDR2 from the germline V gene are GTSNPN and SVGIG (reference sequence). The CDR3 consists of 14 residues. With V trimmed by 3 bases and J by 8 bases, 7 bases remained unmatched. The CDR3 sequence is CAWSRDRGRRGYTF. CDR3 nucleotides: TGTGCCTGGAGCCGGGACAGGGGGCGAAGGGGCTACACCTTC.